These T cell receptor beta chains were read from a single sample in a study of blood T cell repertoires in COVID-19. Assay used: immunoSEQ multiplex PCR; TCRdb lists only in-frame clones, some missing. This sample yields about 190,000 clones, of which around 80% are seen a single time; around 7.8% belongs to the top ten. Sequencing was done on a sample of peripheral blood. Receptor source: a woman aged 60-70 years with COVID-19, enrolled during active disease. Both conserved end residues are part of each CDR3. The order of the fields is J gene, clone size, V gene, D gene, CDR3 protein, CDR3 DNA. The D gene is left open where the match is weak. Clone size is not always given. Where it is, it says once, few, many or a class for expanded clones.

TRBJ2-2	NA	TRBV9	TRBD2	CASSVGTSGNTGELFF	TGTGCCAGCAGCGTAGGGACTAGCGGTAACACCGGGGAGCTGTTTTTT
TRBJ2-7	once	TRBV19	TRBD1	CASSQPGQGAIKQYF	TGTGCCAGTAGCCAACCTGGGCAGGGGGCGATCAAGCAGTACTTC
TRBJ1-4	once	TRBV19	NA	CASSRGAGSEKLFF	TGTGCCAGTAGTCGGGGGGCCGGAAGTGAAAAACTGTTTTTT
TRBJ2-7	NA	TRBV28	TRBD2	CASSFSGGLAGVYF	TGTGCCAGCAGTTTTTCGGGGGGACTAGCGGGAGTTTACTTC
TRBJ1-5	NA	TRBV11-2	NA	CASSLDVFPVDQPQHF	TGTGCCAGCAGCTTAGATGTATTCCCGGTGGATCAGCCCCAGCATTTT
TRBJ1-2	few	TRBV28	NA	CASSTWGRVGTGYTF	TGTGCCAGCAGTACGTGGGGGCGCGTGGGTACTGGCTACACCTTC
TRBJ1-1	NA	TRBV18	NA	CASSQTTENTEAFF	TGTGCCAGCTCACAAACGACAGAGAACACTGAAGCTTTCTTT
TRBJ1-2	NA	TRBV7-2	NA	CASSPGLCTF	TGTGCCAGCAGCCCAGGGTTATGCACCTTC
TRBJ1-2	many	TRBV6-1	NA	CASSEGGQRNSNYGYTF	TGTGCCAGCAGTGAAGGAGGACAGCGTAACTCTAACTATGGCTACACCTTC
TRBJ1-3	NA	TRBV10-3	NA	CAISEVDGSSGNTIYF	TGTGCCATCAGTGAGGTGGACGGGAGCTCTGGAAACACCATATATTTT
TRBJ2-7	NA	TRBV5-1	TRBD1	CASSLDRDRGLEQYF	TGCGCCAGCAGCTTGGACCGGGACAGGGGGCTCGAGCAGTACTTC